This is a list of T cell receptor beta chains from one sample in a study of shared T cell receptors in the human thymus. Only in-frame clones appear in the TCRdb table, and some are missing; sequencing was by immunoSEQ multiplex PCR. The sample shows 700,000 to 750,000 clones, over 75% of them seen only once. This same sample was also part of a study on human thymus T cells.

Sequenced sample: thymocytes. The origin of the receptors is a girl under three years old with a congenital heart defect. CDR3s include the opening cysteine and the closing phenylalanine or tryptophan. The D gene is left open where the match is weak. Expanded clones are given a class, and other clones once, few, many or no size at all.

>TRBV27|-|-|TRBJ2-7
CASSLSRGFLFYEQYF
TGTGCCAGCAGTTTATCTAGGGGCTTCCTCTTCTACGAGCAGTACTTC
>TRBV5-6|-|TRBD2|TRBJ2-1
CASRWGLAGGPVDEQFF
TGTGCCAGCAGATGGGGACTAGCGGGGGGGCCGGTCGATGAGCAGTTCTTC
>TRBV6-1|-|TRBD1|TRBJ1-2
CASSGQTGGYGYTF
TGTGCCAGCAGTGGCCAAACAGGGGGCTATGGCTACACCTTC
>TRBV6-1|few|-|TRBJ1-2
CASSEFVGAPNYGYTF
TGTGCCAGCAGTGAATTCGTGGGGGCCCCCAACTATGGCTACACCTTC
>TRBV2|-|TRBD1|TRBJ1-1
CASLPGTGGLGEAFF
TGTGCCAGCCTCCCGGGGACAGGGGGCTTAGGTGAAGCTTTCTTT
>TRBV6-4|-|TRBD1|TRBJ1-2
CASSPHSDRVYYGYTF
TGTGCCAGCAGCCCCCATTCGGACAGGGTGTACTATGGCTACACCTTC
>TRBV5-1|-|TRBD2|TRBJ2-7
CASRTEAGGAIHEQYF
TGCGCCAGCAGAACCGAAGCCGGGGGGGCCATCCACGAGCAGTACTTC
>TRBV7-4|-|-|TRBJ2-5
CASSPKVRVPPKETQYF
TGTGCCAGCAGCCCGAAGGTCCGGGTCCCCCCCAAAGAGACCCAGTACTTC
>TRBV10-2|-|TRBD1|TRBJ1-5
CASGTAGTEHSNQPQHF
TGCGCCAGCGGTACCGCCGGGACAGAGCATAGCAATCAGCCCCAGCATTTT
>TRBV2|-|TRBD1|TRBJ1-6
CASSDQQGVYRSSYNSPLHF
TGTGCCAGCAGTGATCAGCAGGGGGTATACCGCAGCTCCTATAATTCACCCCTCCACTTT
>TRBV5-1|-|TRBD1|TRBJ1-2
CASTRPGGNYGYTF
TGCGCCAGCACCCGTCCAGGGGGTAACTATGGCTACACCTTC
>TRBV30|-|-|TRBJ1-2
CAWSWPNYGYTF
TGTGCCTGGAGTTGGCCTAACTATGGCTACACCTTC
>TRBV6-4|-|-|TRBJ1-5
CASSEWAVPFNQPQHF
TGTGCCAGCAGTGAATGGGCAGTACCCTTTAATCAGCCCCAGCATTTT
>TRBV5-1|-|-|TRBJ2-7
CASPRQPLYEQYF
TGCGCCAGCCCCAGACAGCCACTCTACGAGCAGTACTTC
>TRBV13|-|-|TRBJ1-1
CASSLGGKVGFF
TGTGCCAGCAGCTTAGGGGGCAAAGTTGGTTTCTTT
>TRBV5-1|-|-|TRBJ1-5
CASSLDSMEPQHF
TGCGCCAGCAGCTTGGACAGCATGGAGCCCCAGCATTTT
>TRBV15|few|TRBD1|TRBJ2-1
CATSRDFRDSGEGEQFF
TGTGCCACCAGCAGAGATTTCCGGGACAGTGGAGAGGGTGAGCAGTTCTTC
>TRBV29-1|-|-|TRBJ1-3
CSVVHRRPDSGNTIYF
TGCAGCGTTGTTCACAGACGACCCGACTCTGGAAACACCATATATTTT
>TRBV6-5|-|TRBD1|TRBJ2-7
CASSFQGQGTYEQYF
TGTGCCAGCAGTTTCCAGGGACAGGGCACCTACGAGCAGTACTTC
>TRBV7-2|-|TRBD1|TRBJ2-7
CASSFTPTGNSSYEQYF
TGTGCCAGCAGCTTTACCCCGACAGGGAACAGCTCCTACGAGCAGTACTTC
>TRBV9|-|-|TRBJ2-1
CASSVVTGAGRGEQFF
TGTGCCAGCAGCGTAGTTACAGGGGCCGGGAGAGGGGAGCAGTTCTTC
>TRBV4-3|-|-|TRBJ1-5
CASSQDRGWDWPSPQHF
TGCGCCAGCAGCCAAGATCGTGGGTGGGACTGGCCTTCGCCCCAGCATTTT
>TRBV7-6|-|-|TRBJ2-7
CASSPRDTSYEQYF
TGTGCCAGCAGCCCCCGGGACACCTCCTACGAGCAGTACTTC
>TRBV7-2|-|-|TRBJ2-7
CASSLGGGRSYEQYF
TGTGCCAGCAGCTTAGGTGGGGGCAGATCCTACGAGCAGTACTTC
>TRBV7-9|-|TRBD1|TRBJ1-2
CASSSRDRATVHYGYTF
TGTGCCAGCAGCAGCCGGGACAGGGCAACCGTCCACTATGGCTACACCTTC
>TRBV28|-|-|TRBJ1-1
CASSFRVNTEAFF
TGTGCCAGCAGTTTCCGGGTCAACACTGAAGCTTTCTTT
>TRBV7-9|-|-|TRBJ2-7
CASSLKGGFYEQYF
TGTGCCAGCAGCTTAAAAGGGGGTTTCTACGAGCAGTACTTC
>TRBV27|-|-|TRBJ2-4
CASSLSRGGQGKNIQYF
TGTGCCAGCAGTTTATCGAGAGGGGGTCAGGGCAAAAACATTCAGTACTTC
>TRBV5-5|-|TRBD1|TRBJ2-1
CASSWTGSNEQFF
TGTGCCAGCAGCTGGACAGGGAGCAATGAGCAGTTCTTC
>TRBV5-4|-|-|TRBJ1-1
CASSLPGITEAFF
TGTGCCAGCAGCCTACCAGGGATCACTGAAGCTTTCTTT
>TRBV5-1|-|-|TRBJ2-5
CATRFPGRRETQYF
TGCGCCACCCGATTCCCAGGGAGGCGGGAGACCCAGTACTTC
>TRBV30|-|TRBD1|TRBJ1-1
CAWRPWVTGKSGNGAFF
TGTGCCTGGAGACCCTGGGTGACAGGGAAGTCTGGAAATGGAGCTTTCTTT
>TRBV29-1|-|-|TRBJ1-1
CSGRTVNTEAFF
TGCAGCGGCCGCACAGTGAACACTGAAGCTTTCTTT
>TRBV28|-|-|TRBJ1-6
CASSFASDSPLHF
TGTGCCAGCAGTTTCGCCTCGGATTCACCCCTCCACTTT
>TRBV7-2|-|-|TRBJ1-1
CASSLVSRGRENRNTEAFF
TGTGCCAGCAGCTTAGTTTCGAGGGGGAGGGAGAACAGGAACACTGAAGCTTTCTTT